The next 25 T cell receptor beta chains were all read from a single sample in a study of blood T cell repertoires in COVID-19. The table came from immunoSEQ multiplex PCR; TCRdb's copy has only in-frame clones and leaves some out. The profile covers 110,000 to 150,000 clones, with around 80% appearing a single time and 6% taken by the ten largest. The material sequenced was PBMCs or T cells enriched from blood (not recorded which). Receptor source: a woman between 45 and 60 years old who had recovered from COVID-19.

This chain joins TRBV7-9 and TRBJ1-4, with D possibly being TRBD1 (5 bases). V lost 1 base, J lost 13 bases, and 10 bases lay in between. Germline V CDR1 and CDR2: SEHNR, FQNEAQ (reference sequence). This CDR3 has 12 amino acids. The CDR3 region is CASSLGGERLFF. The CDR3 bases are TGTGCCAGCAGCTTAGGGGGCGAGAGACTGTTTTTT.

This chain links TRBV27 with TRBJ2-5, with 8 positions matching TRBD2. The germline CDR1 and CDR2 sequences are MNHEY and SMNVEV (reference sequence). The CDR3 has 16 residues. Trimming cost V 0 bases and J 5 bases; bases outside gene matches: 8. The CDR3 reads CASSLSHGGGRETQYF. The CDR3 nucleotides read TGTGCCAGCAGTTTATCGCATGGCGGGGGGCGGGAGACCCAGTACTTC.

This clone came up once. This sequence joins TRBV30 and TRBJ1-4; D call uncertain. CDR1 and CDR2 from the germline V gene are GTSNPN and SVGIG (reference sequence). The CDR3 is 12 residues long. V dropped 1 base and J dropped 8 bases, with 8 bases sitting between them. CDR3 region: CAWSASGEKLFF. The CDR3, as DNA: TGTGCCTGGAGTGCTTCGGGGGAAAAACTGTTTTTT.

The CDR3 coding sequence is TGTGCCAGCAGCTTGGATTTTCGGGGATCTAATGAGCAGTTCTTC. Its translation is CASSLDFRGSNEQFF. V gene TRBV5-4 combines with J gene TRBJ2-1, with D perhaps TRBD2 (5 bases). Germline loops: CDR1 SGHNT, CDR2 YYREEE (reference sequence). The CDR3 runs 15 residues. Trimming stripped 0 bases from V and 7 bases from J, with 14 bases between.

The V and J genes are TRBV2 and TRBJ2-1; 8 nucleotides agree with TRBD2. The CDR3 loop spans 15 amino acids. CDR1 SNHLY and CDR2 FYNNEI come from the germline V gene. V was clipped by 4 bases and J by 0 bases; unmatched bases: 2. The CDR3 here is CASSALADSYNEQFF. CDR3 bases: TGTGCCAGCAGTGCACTAGCGGACTCCTACAATGAGCAGTTCTTC.

This chain joins TRBV2 and TRBJ2-5, with TRBD1 matching over 10 bases. The V gene end was trimmed by 7 bases and the J gene end by 5 bases; junction bases not matched to a gene: 10. Germline CDR1 is SNHLY and CDR2 is FYNNEI. This CDR3 is built from 15 residues. The CDR3 bases are TGTGCCAGCAACGAAAGACAGGGGGCTTTTGAGACCCAGTACTTC. Translation gives CASNERQGAFETQYF.

J is TRBJ2-5 and V is TRBV10-2; D perhaps matches TRBD2 (5 bases). Trimming left V 8 bases short and J 5 bases short, with 6 bases between. This CDR3 comprises 10 residues. The germline gives CDR1 WSHSY, CDR2 SAAADI. The CDR3 loop is CASGEETQYF. CDR3 sequence (DNA): TGCGCCAGCGGGGAGGAGACCCAGTACTTC.

The rearrangement joins TRBV13 to TRBJ1-2, with 7 bases identical to TRBD1. This CDR3 region has 13 residues. Germline-derived CDR1 and CDR2 are PRHDT and FYEKMQ (reference sequence). V lost 6 bases, J lost 8 bases, and 9 bases stayed unmatched. CDR3 bases: TGTGCCAGCAGTGATCGGGACAGATTGGGCTACACCTTC. As protein: CASSDRDRLGYTF.

The chain combines TRBV4-2 with TRBJ1-6, with TRBD1 identical over 7 bases. Germline trimming cut 3 bases from V and 0 bases from J; bases unmatched to any gene: 8. Germline lookup yields CDR1 LGHNA and CDR2 YNFKEQ. CDR3 length equals 18 residues. The CDR3 coding sequence is TGTGCCAGCAGCCAGGAGCCGGGACAGAGCTCCTATAATTCACCCCTCCACTTT. Protein: CASSQEPGQSSYNSPLHF.

This chain uses TRBV5-5 with TRBJ2-7; 9 bases map to TRBD1. CDR3 length: 15 amino acids. J lost 0 bases, V lost 1 base, and 2 bases had no gene match. The germline V gene has CDR1 SGHKS and CDR2 YYEKEE (reference sequence). The CDR3 region is CASSLTGGHSYEQYV. The CDR3 bases are TGTGCCAGCAGCTTGACAGGGGGCCACTCCTACGAGCAGTACGTC.

V is TRBV19 and J is TRBJ2-7, with 9 nucleotides matching TRBD1. With 8 bases clipped from V and 5 bases from J, the junction kept 10 bases outside the gene matches. Germline CDR1 reads LNHDA; CDR2 reads SQIVND (reference sequence). CDR3 length: 14 amino acids. The CDR3 coding sequence is TGTGCCAGTGGTCCGGGACAGGGATTAGACGAGCAGTACTTC. Translated, it gives CASGPGQGLDEQYF.

The chain employs TRBV29-1 and TRBJ1-2; D gene unclear. Per the germline V gene, CDR1 is SQVTM and CDR2 is ANQGSEA. This CDR3 spans 12 amino acids. The V gene lost 7 bases and the J gene lost 4 bases, with 13 bases spanning the gap. CDR3 loop: CSAYEEGYGYTF. CDR3 bases: TGCAGCGCATATGAAGAGGGCTATGGCTACACCTTC. The variable domain in full, completed from reference TRBV29-1 and TRBJ1-2, reads SAVISQKPSRDICQRGTSLTIQCQVDSQVTMMFWYRQQPGQSLTLIATANQGSEATYESGFVIDKFPISRPNLTFSTLTVSNMSPEDSSIYLCSAYEEGYGYTFGSGTRLTVV.

This chain connects TRBV7-8 to TRBJ2-7; tentative D call: TRBD1 (6 bases). Germline loops: CDR1 SGHVS, CDR2 FQNEAQ. V was pared by 1 base and J by 5 bases, with 12 bases between. This CDR3 comprises 14 residues. As DNA, the CDR3 is TGTGCCAGCAGCTTAGACCCCAACAGGGACGAGCAGTACTTC. This sequence encodes CASSLDPNRDEQYF.

The V gene is TRBV2, the J gene TRBJ1-1; D uncertain. V lost 6 bases and J 5 bases, leaving 13 bases between the germline ends. The CDR3 runs 13 residues. Germline CDR1 is SNHLY and CDR2 is FYNNEI. DNA for the CDR3: TGTGCCAGCAGGACCGATGGAGGGACTGAAGCTTTCTTT. It is translated as CASRTDGGTEAFF. The variable domain in full, with the rest retrieved from reference TRBV2 and TRBJ1-1, is EPEVTQTPSHQVTQMGQEVILRCVPISNHLYFYWYRQILGQKVEFLVSFYNNEISEKSEIFDDQFSVERPDGSNFTLKIRSTKLEDSAMYFCASRTDGGTEAFFGQGTRLTVV.

CDR3 coding DNA: TGTGCCAGCAGCTTAACTCTCAGGGAAGAGACCCAGTACTTC. This translates into CASSLTLREETQYF. This chain connects TRBV7-8 to TRBJ2-5; perhaps TRBD1 as D (5 bases). The CDR3 consists of 14 residues. Germline lookup yields CDR1 SGHVS and CDR2 FQNEAQ. V was pared by 2 bases and J by 3 bases, with 10 bases between.

The chain links TRBV21-1 to TRBJ1-5. TRBV21-1 is listed as a pseudogene. The CDR3 sequence is 15 residues long. CDR3 DNA sequence: TGTGCCAGCAGCAAAGAGGCCGGGAGCAATCAGCCCCAGCATTTT. Amino acid sequence: CASSKEAGSNQPQHF.

The chain employs TRBV6-1 and TRBJ2-6; 8 nucleotides match TRBD1. V shed 2 bases, J shed 2 bases, and the junction held 8 bases outside the gene matches. From germline, CDR1 is MNHNS and CDR2 SASEGT. CDR3 length equals 18 residues. The CDR3 loop reads CASSEFSGGAAGANVLTF. CDR3 coding DNA: TGTGCCAGCAGTGAATTCTCAGGGGGCGCAGCTGGGGCCAACGTCCTGACTTTC.

V gene TRBV2 combines with J gene TRBJ1-2; 8 bases agree with TRBD1. V dropped 7 bases and J dropped 7; count of bases not matched to a gene: 5. This CDR3 region has 12 residues. Germline V lookup: CDR1 SNHLY, CDR2 FYNNEI. DNA of the CDR3: TGTGCCAGCAACGTCAGGGGGCCTGGCTACACCTTC. Encoded protein: CASNVRGPGYTF.

The chain couples TRBV27 to TRBJ2-1; TRBD2 agrees at 8 bases. Per the germline V gene, CDR1 is MNHEY and CDR2 is SMNVEV (reference sequence). The CDR3 spans 18 residues. The V gene end was trimmed by 2 bases and the J gene end by 0 bases; junction bases not matched to a gene: 9. The CDR3 coding sequence is TGTGCCAGCAGTTTAGAGGGGGGCGGGGGGAGCTCCTACAATGAGCAGTTCTTC. This encodes CASSLEGGGGSSYNEQFF.

This chain uses TRBV7-9 with TRBJ1-2, with a weak D call TRBD1 (6 bases). The V end lost 5 bases, the J end lost 8 bases, and 21 bases lay between the germline ends. The length of the CDR3 is 15 residues. The germline CDR1 and CDR2 sequences are SEHNR and FQNEAQ (reference sequence). The CDR3 coding sequence is TGTGCCAGCAGCCCACAGGGTGGGGCGCGCGGCGGCTACACCTTC. It encodes CASSPQGGARGGYTF.

This clone was recorded only once. V gene TRBV6-1 combines with J gene TRBJ1-2; maybe TRBD1 (5 bases). Germline lookup yields CDR1 MNHNS and CDR2 SASEGT. CDR3 length: 15 residues. V lost 2 bases to trimming and J lost 3 bases, with 13 bases between them. As DNA, the CDR3 is TGTGCCAGCAGTGAATTAAGGGGCAGCTACTATGGCTACACCTTC. Protein: CASSELRGSYYGYTF.

The chain joins TRBV11-3 to TRBJ2-1; TRBD1 is a possible D gene (6 bases). Trimming removed 3 bases from V and 6 bases from J, with 15 bases in between. In germline, CDR1 is SGHNT, CDR2 YENEEA. The CDR3 is 15 amino acids. CDR3 coding DNA: TGTGCCAGCAGCTTCGGGACACCCCTGGGCAATGAGCAGTTCTTC. As protein: CASSFGTPLGNEQFF. The full variable domain, its missing parts supplied by reference TRBV11-3 and TRBJ2-1, is EAGVVQSPRYKIIEKKQPVAFWCNPISGHNTLYWYLQNLGQGPELLIRYENEEAVDDSQLPKDRFSAERLKGVDSTLKIQPAELGDSAVYLCASSFGTPLGNEQFFGPGTRLTVL.

V gene TRBV5-1 combines with J gene TRBJ2-5, with TRBD1 matching over 9 bases. V shed 4 bases, J shed 1 base, and the junction held 2 bases outside the gene matches. CDR1 and CDR2 (germline): SGHRS, YFSETQ. The CDR3 is 14 residues long. CDR3 DNA: TGCGCCAGCAGCGTACAGGGGGCCCAAGAGACCCAGTACTTC. This sequence encodes CASSVQGAQETQYF.

A few counts support this clone. The chain uses TRBV2 and TRBJ1-6; 9 bases agree with TRBD1. Trimming removed 5 bases from V and 9 bases from J; junction bases left unmatched: 5. CDR1 and CDR2 from the germline V gene are SNHLY and FYNNEI. This CDR3 has 14 amino acids. The CDR3 is CASSSQGASSPLHF. The DNA for the CDR3 is TGTGCCAGCAGTTCACAGGGGGCCTCTTCACCCCTCCACTTT.

This clone was seen a few times. V and J are TRBV4-1 and TRBJ1-4, with 9 positions matching TRBD1. Trimming took 3 bases from V and 7 from J; bases not matched to a gene: 6. Germline V gives CDR1 MGHRA, CDR2 YSYEKL. The CDR3 extends over 15 amino acids. In nucleotides, the CDR3 is TGCGCCAGCAGCCAGAGGGACAGGGCCGCTGAAAAACTGTTTTTT. The encoded protein is CASSQRDRAAEKLFF.